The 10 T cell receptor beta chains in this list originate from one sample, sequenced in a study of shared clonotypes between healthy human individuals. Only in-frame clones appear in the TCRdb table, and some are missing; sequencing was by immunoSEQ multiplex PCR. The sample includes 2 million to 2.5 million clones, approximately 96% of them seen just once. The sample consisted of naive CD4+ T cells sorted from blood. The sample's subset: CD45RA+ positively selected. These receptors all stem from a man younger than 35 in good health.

DNA of the CDR3: TGTGCCAGCAGCATTCGAGGGGCTCCTAACACTGAAGCTTTCTTT. Translating it yields CASSIRGAPNTEAFF. V and J are TRBV27 and TRBJ1-1, with a tentative D call TRBD1 (5 bases). Looked up from germline, CDR1 is MNHEY and CDR2 is SMNVEV (reference sequence). CDR3 length: 15 amino acids. V was cut by 6 bases and J by 2 bases, with 16 bases left in between.

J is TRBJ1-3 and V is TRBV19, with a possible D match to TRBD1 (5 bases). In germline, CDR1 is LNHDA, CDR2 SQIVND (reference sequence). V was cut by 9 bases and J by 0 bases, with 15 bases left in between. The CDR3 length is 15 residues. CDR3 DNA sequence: TGTGCCAGAGCAAGACAGAAAAACTCTGGAAACACCATATATTTT. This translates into CARARQKNSGNTIYF.

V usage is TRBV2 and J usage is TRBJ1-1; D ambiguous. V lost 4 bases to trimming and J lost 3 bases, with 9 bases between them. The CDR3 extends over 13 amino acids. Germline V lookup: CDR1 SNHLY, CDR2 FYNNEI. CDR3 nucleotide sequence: TGTGCCAGCAGTGTCGGTCTTGACACTGAAGCTTTCTTT. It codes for CASSVGLDTEAFF.

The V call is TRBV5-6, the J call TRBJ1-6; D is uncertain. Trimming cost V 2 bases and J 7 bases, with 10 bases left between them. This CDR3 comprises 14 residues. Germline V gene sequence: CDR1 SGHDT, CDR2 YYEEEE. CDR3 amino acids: CASSFLPENSPLHF. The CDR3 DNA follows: TGTGCCAGCAGCTTTCTCCCGGAAAATTCACCCCTCCACTTT. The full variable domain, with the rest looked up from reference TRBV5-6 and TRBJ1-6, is DAGVTQSPTHLIKTRGQQVTLRCSPKSGHDTVSWYQQALGQGPQFIFQYYEEEERQRGNFPDRFSGHQFPNYSSELNVNALLLGDSALYLCASSFLPENSPLHFGNGTRLTVT.

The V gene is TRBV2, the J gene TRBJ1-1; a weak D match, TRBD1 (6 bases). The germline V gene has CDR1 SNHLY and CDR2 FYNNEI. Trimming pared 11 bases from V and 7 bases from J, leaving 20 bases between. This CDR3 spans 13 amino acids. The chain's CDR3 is CASLRERGGEAFF. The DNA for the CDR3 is TGTGCCTCCCTCAGGGAAAGGGGGGGTGAAGCTTTCTTT.

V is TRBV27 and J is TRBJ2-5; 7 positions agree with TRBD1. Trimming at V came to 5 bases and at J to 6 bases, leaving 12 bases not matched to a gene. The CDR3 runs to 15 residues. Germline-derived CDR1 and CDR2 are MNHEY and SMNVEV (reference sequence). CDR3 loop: CASSQFYQGVKTQYF. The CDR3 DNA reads TGTGCCAGCAGTCAATTCTACCAGGGGGTGAAGACCCAGTACTTC.

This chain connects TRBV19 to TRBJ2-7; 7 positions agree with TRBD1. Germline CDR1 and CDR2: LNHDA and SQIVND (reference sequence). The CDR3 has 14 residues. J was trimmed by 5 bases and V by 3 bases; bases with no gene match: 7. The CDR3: CASSIRDRDHEQYF. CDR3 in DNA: TGTGCCAGTAGTATTCGAGACAGGGACCACGAGCAGTACTTC.

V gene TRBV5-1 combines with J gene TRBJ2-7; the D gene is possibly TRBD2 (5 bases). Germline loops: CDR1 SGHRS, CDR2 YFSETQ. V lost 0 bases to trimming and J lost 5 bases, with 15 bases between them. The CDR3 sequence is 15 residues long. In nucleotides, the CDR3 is TGCGCCAGCAGCTTGGTGAAGGGAGTTAGCGACGAGCAGTACTTC. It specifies CASSLVKGVSDEQYF.

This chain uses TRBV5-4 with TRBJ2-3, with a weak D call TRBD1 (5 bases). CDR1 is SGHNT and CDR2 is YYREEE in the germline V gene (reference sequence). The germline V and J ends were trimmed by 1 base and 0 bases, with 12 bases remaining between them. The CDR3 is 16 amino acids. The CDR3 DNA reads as TGTGCCAGCAGCTTGTTCAAGGGGATTAGCACAGATACGCAGTATTTT. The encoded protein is CASSLFKGISTDTQYF.

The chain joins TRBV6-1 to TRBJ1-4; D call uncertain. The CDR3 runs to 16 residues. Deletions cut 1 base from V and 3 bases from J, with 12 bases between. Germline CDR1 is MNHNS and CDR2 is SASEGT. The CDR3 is CASSEGKGAANEKLFF. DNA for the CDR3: TGTGCCAGCAGTGAAGGAAAGGGCGCGGCTAATGAAAAACTGTTTTTT.